The present T cell receptor beta chain was sequenced within a study of shared clonotypes between healthy human individuals (TCRdb year 2020). With regard to the full study: The cohort included a few men and a couple of women between 18 and 49 years of age. For each donor, CD4 naive and CD4 memory were each run on three plates, CD8 naive on two plates, and CD8 memory on one plate. To estimate repertoire size and how much clonotype sharing occurs between individuals, the study deeply sequenced the blood TCR repertoires of roughly 5 healthy adults. To increase sequencing depth and limit assay-specific biases, TCR repertoire library preparation and sequencing were carried out by different laboratories using diverse techniques. Each donor's leukapheresis produced roughly between roughly 0.85 and 10 billion PBMCs.

Donors were healthy HIV-negative adults with no recently reported acute infections or vaccinations. Only Caucasian adults living in Nashville, Tennessee, USA were represented among the donors. CD4+ T cells were enriched through magnetic negative selection, after which naive cells were positively selected on CD45RA and the remaining negative fraction served as the memory subset. Blood was collected by leukapheresis, and PBMCs were isolated by Ficoll-Histopaque density gradient centrifugation and then cryopreserved in liquid nitrogen vapor phase. Analytical flow cytometry was used to check the purity and quantity of every magnetically sorted T cell population. Genomic DNA was isolated from every sorted fraction and measured by UV absorbance on a Nanodrop 2000c. The full study reports these points: Pairwise subsampling led to the expectation that sequencing depth would affect the degree of clonotype sharing among donors. Estimated clonotype richness was generally larger for naive than for memory subsets. Sampling was restricted to blood, and TCR repertoires in tissues likely differ from the TCR repertoires found in blood. Rarefaction of sorted-subset datasets indicated incomplete sequencing despite the large sequencing depth. Because the study included a small number of donors, the genetic and exposure-history diversity represented was limited. When several donors were compared, the shared fraction of clonotypes was about 5.5% for naive CD4, approximately 3.5% for naive CD8, 2.3% for memory CD4, and around 0.4% for memory CD8. Compared with non-shared clonotypes, the clonotypes found in all four sorted-subset donors had higher generation probabilities.

Compared with germline, V lacks 4 bases and J lacks 1 base; bases without a gene match: 3. CDR1 and CDR2 were assigned from the germline V gene as MDHEN and SYDVKM. Including cysteine and phenylalanine, the CDR3 has 14 amino acids. Kept here is only the CDR3 DNA, which spans 42 bases and is read in frame from base 1. TCR CDR3 regions were amplified from genomic DNA by multiplex PCR using the deep immunoSEQ assay. Extracted genomic DNA from each cell subset was spread evenly across all wells of several immunoSEQ 96-well plates, with each plate serving as a replicate. Each replicate PCR for sorted subsets received roughly 0.2 ug genomic DNA, equal to tens of thousands of T cell genomes. Purified libraries were quantified with a Qubit 3.0 fluorometer, sized on a Bioanalyzer 2100, and re-quantified with the KAPA Library Quantification kit. A separate single-read 150-cycle Illumina NextSeq 550 flow cell was used to sequence each immunoSEQ 96-well plate. In the source study's methods: The immunoSEQ output contained only junctional sequences without quality scores, so filtering could not match that applied to full-length reads. To assign V/J genes and CDR3, sequences were annotated using PyIR, a Python wrapper for IgBLAST v1.9, with IMGT germline references. Any read was removed if the V/J assignment was weak (E-value above 1e-6), the CDR3 was missing, or the read contained stop codons, out-of-frame junctions, or ambiguous translated residues. V3J clonotypes were defined by identical inferred V gene, J gene, and CDR3 amino acid sequence. Percentage overlap between repertoires was calculated by dividing the number of shared unique clonotypes by the size of the smaller repertoire. RTK rarefaction, the Chao1 estimator, and Recon v2.1 estimates of unobserved clonotypes were used to assess repertoire richness. Generation probabilities for all TCRbeta clonotypes obtained by the gDNA method from a few donors were computed using OLGA. Not all clones reach the TCRdb copy of this immuneACCESS table, which keeps in-frame sequences only. Checked studies attribute under half of the gap to unresolved V genes and leave the rest unexplained. For V, J and clone size, that table is used; D and trimming come from the DNA. The sample table contains some 2,500,000 clones; only one count was recorded for roughly 92% of them. The biggest ten clones account for approximately 0.4% of the sample.

In the case of this clone: Its antigen remains unidentified. Per-base qualities were not stored, and no clone one base away is much larger.

What was sequenced was naive CD4+ T cells from PBMCs. Reading the label with the study, this specimen's cell subset or site is: CD45RA+ positively selected. The sequence derives from a young man in good health. Some clones in this sample may be carry-over from other donors' samples. The rearrangement joined TRBV28 to TRBJ2-5, with TRBD2 matching 7 junction bases. The sequence in DNA is TGTGCCAGCAGTTCTGGGACTATCCAAGAGACCCAGTACTTC. This is translated as CASSSGTIQETQYF. Extended through the reference TRBV28 and TRBJ2-5 proteins, this CDR3 yields the full variable domain: DVKVTQSSRYLVKRTGEKVFLECVQDMDHENMFWYRQDPGLGLRLIYFSYDVKMKEKGDIPEGYSVSREKKERFSLILESASTNQTSMYLCASSSGTIQETQYFGPGTRLLVL.